The source of this T cell receptor (beta chain) is a study of blood T cell repertoires in COVID-19. CDR1 is MNHEY and CDR2 is SVGAGI in the germline V gene. The length of the CDR3 is 15 residues. Trimming cost V 6 bases and J 1 base; bases outside gene matches: 2. TCRdb keeps only in-frame clones here, not all; method: immunoSEQ multiplex PCR. The sample holds 110,000 or so clones; around 90% are singletons and the top ten take 7.7%. This TCR came from a human donor in a cohort sampled during active COVID-19. The sample was peripheral blood. The chain employs TRBV6-5 and TRBJ2-3, with 12 positions matching TRBD2. CDR3 sequence: CASRRLAGGTDTQYF. The DNA for the CDR3 is TGTGCCAGCAGGCGACTAGCGGGAGGCACAGATACGCAGTATTTT.